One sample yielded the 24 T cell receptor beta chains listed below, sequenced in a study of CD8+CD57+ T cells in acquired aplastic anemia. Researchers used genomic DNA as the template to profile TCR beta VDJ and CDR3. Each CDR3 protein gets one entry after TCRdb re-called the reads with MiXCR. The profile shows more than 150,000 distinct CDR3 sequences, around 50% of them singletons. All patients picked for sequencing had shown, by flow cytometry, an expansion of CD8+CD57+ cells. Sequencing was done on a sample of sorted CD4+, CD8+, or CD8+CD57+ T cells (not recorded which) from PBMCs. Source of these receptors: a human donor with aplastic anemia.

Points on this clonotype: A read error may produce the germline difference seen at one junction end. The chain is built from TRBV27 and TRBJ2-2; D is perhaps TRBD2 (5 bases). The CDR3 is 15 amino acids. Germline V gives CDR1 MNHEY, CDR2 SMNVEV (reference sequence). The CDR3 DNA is TGTGCCAGCAGTGATCCCGCATTACACACCGGGGAACTGTTTTTT. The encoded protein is CASSDPALHTGELFF.

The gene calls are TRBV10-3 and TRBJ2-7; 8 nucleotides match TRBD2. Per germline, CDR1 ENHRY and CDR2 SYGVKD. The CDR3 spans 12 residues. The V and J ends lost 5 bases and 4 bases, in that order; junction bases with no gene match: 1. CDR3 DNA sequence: TGTGCCATCAGTAGCGGGGGTTACGAGCAGTACTTC. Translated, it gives CAISSGGYEQYF.

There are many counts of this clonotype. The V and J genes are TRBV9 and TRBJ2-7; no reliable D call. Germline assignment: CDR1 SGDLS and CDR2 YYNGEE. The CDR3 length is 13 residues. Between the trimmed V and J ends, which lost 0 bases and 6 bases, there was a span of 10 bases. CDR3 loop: CASSVEPQSEQYF. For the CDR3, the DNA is TGTGCCAGCAGCGTAGAGCCGCAAAGCGAGCAGTACTTC.

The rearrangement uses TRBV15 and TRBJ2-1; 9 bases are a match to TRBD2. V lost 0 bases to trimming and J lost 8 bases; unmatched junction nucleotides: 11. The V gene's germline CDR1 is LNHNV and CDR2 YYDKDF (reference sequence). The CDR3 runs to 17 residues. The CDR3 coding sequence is TGTGCCACCAGCAGAGATCTAGCAGCGGGGGGTAGGGATGAGCAGTTCTTC. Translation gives CATSRDLAAGGRDEQFF.

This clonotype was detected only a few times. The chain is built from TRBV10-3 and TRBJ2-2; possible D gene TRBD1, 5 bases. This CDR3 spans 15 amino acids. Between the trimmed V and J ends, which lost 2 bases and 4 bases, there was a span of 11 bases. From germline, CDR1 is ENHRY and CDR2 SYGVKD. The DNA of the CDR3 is TGTGCCATCAGTGAGGGAGCAGGGCGCACCGGGGAGCTGTTTTTT. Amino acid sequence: CAISEGAGRTGELFF.

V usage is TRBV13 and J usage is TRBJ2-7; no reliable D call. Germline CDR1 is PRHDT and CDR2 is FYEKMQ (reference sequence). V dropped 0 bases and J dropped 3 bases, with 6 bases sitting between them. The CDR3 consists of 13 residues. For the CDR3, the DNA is TGTGCCAGCAGCTTAGGTTCCGGCTACGAGCAGTACTTC. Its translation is CASSLGSGYEQYF.

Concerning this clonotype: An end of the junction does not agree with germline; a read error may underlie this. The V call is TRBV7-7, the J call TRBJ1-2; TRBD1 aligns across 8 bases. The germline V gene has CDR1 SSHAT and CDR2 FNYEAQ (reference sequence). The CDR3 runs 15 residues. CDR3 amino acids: CASSPGQGPSRGHTF. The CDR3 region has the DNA TGTGCTAGCAGTCCCGGACAGGGCCCATCGCGTGGCCACACCTTC. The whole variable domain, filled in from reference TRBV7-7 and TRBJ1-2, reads GAGVSQSPRYKVTKRGQDVTLRCDPISSHATLYWYQQALGQGPEFLTYFNYEAQPDKSGLPSDRFSAERPEGSISTLTIQRTEQRDSAMYRCASSPGQGPSRGHTFGSGTRLTVV.

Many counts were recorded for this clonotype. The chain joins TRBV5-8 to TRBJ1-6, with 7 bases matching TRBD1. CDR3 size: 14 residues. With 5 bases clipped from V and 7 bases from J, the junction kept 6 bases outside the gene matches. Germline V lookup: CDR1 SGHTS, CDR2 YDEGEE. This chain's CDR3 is CASSRQGGNSPLHF. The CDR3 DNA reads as TGTGCCAGCAGTCGACAGGGTGGGAATTCACCCCTCCACTTT.

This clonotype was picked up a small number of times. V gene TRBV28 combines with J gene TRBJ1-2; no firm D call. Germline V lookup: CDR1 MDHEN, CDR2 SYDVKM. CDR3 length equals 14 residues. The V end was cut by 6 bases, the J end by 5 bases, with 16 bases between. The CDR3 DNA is TGTGCCAGCAGCTCTTACGCAGGCGGATATGGCTACACCTTC. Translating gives CASSSYAGGYGYTF.

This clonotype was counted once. CDR3 in amino acids: CSARQNSSGGPNTQYF. The CDR3 coding sequence is TGCAGTGCTAGACAAAACTCTAGTGGGGGTCCGAATACGCAGTATTTT. The chain couples TRBV20-1 to TRBJ2-3; tentatively, D is TRBD1 or TRBD2 (5 bases each). This CDR3 is 16 amino acids long. Deletions cut 2 bases from V and 7 bases from J, with 22 bases between. Germline CDR1 reads DFQATT; CDR2 reads SNEGSKA (reference sequence).

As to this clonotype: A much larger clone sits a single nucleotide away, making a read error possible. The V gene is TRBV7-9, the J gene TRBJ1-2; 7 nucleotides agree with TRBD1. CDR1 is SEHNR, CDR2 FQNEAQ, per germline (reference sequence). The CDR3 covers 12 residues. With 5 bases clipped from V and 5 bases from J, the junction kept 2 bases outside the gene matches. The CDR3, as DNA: TGTGCCAGCAGCCGACAGGGATATGGCTACACCTTC. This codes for CASSRQGYGYTF.

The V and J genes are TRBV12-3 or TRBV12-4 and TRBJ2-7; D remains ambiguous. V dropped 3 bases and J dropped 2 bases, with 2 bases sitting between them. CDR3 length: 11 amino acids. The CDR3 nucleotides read TGTGCCAGCAGTTTCGCCTACGAGCAGTACTTC. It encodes CASSFAYEQYF.

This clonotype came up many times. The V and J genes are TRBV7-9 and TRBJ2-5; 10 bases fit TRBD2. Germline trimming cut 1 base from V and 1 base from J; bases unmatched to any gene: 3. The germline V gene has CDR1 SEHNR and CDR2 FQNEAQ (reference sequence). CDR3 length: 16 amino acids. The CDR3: CASSLGSGGPQETQYF. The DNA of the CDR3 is TGTGCCAGCAGCTTAGGTAGCGGGGGGCCCCAAGAGACCCAGTACTTC.

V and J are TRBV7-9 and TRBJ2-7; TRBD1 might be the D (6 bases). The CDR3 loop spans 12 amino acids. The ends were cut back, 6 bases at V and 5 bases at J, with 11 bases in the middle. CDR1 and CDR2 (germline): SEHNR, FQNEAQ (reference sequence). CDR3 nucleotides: TGTGCCAGCAGTCGAAGACAGGACGAGCAGTACTTC. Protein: CASSRRQDEQYF.

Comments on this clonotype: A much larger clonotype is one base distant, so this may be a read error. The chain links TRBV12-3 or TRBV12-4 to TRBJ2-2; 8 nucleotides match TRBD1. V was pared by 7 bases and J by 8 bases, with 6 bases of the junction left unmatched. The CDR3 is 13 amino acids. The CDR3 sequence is CASTATGEGELFF. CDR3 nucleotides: TGTGCCAGCACCGCGACAGGGGAGGGGGAGCTGTTTTTT.

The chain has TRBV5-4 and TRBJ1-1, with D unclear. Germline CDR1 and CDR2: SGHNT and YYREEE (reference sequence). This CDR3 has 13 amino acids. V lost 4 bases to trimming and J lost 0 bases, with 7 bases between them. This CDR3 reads CASSLHMNTEAFF. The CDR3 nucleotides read TGTGCCAGCAGCCTCCATATGAACACTGAAGCTTTCTTT.

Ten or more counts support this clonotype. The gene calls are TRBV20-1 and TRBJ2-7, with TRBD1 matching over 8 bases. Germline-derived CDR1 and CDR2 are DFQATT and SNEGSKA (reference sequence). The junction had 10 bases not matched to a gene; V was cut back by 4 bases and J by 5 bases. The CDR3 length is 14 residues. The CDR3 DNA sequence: TGCAGTGCTACAAAGTCAGGGGGCTCGAACGAGCAGTACTTC. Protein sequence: CSATKSGGSNEQYF.

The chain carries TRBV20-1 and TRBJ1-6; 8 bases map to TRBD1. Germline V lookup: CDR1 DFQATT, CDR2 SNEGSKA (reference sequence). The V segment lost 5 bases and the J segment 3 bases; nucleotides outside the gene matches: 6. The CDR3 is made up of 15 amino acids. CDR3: CSAVRQGSYNSPLHF. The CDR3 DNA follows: TGCAGTGCTGTCCGACAGGGGAGCTATAATTCACCCCTCCACTTT.

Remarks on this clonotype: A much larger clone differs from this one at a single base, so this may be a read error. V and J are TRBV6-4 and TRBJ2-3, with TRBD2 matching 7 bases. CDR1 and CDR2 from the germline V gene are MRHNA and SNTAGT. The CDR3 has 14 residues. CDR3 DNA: TGTGCCAGTGGACTAGAAGCGAACGACAATACGCAGTGTTTT. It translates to CASGLEANDNTQCF.

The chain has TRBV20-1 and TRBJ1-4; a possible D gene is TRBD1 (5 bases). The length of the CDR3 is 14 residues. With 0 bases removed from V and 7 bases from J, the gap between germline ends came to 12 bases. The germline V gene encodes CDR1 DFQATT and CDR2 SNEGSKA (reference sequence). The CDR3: CSARDPGGIEKLFF. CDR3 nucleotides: TGCAGTGCTAGAGATCCGGGGGGAATTGAAAAACTGTTTTTT.

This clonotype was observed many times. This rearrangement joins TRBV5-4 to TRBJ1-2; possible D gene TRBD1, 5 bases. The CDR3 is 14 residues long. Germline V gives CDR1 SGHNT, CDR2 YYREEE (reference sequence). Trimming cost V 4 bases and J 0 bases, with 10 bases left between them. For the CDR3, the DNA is TGTGCCAGCAGCGCCCAGGGAACTAACTATGGCTACACCTTC. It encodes CASSAQGTNYGYTF.

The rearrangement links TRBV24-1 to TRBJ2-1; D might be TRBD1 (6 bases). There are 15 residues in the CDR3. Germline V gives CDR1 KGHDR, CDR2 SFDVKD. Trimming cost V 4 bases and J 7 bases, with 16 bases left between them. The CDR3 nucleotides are TGTGCCACCAGTGACCCCGGCAGACAGGTGAATGAGCAGTTCTTC. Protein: CATSDPGRQVNEQFF.

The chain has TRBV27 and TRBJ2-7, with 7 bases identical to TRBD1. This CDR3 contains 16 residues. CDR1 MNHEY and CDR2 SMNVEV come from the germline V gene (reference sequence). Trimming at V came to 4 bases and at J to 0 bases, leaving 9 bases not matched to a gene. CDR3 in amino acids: CASSSWGTAPSYEQYF. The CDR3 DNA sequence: TGTGCCAGCAGTTCCTGGGGGACAGCTCCCTCCTACGAGCAGTACTTC.

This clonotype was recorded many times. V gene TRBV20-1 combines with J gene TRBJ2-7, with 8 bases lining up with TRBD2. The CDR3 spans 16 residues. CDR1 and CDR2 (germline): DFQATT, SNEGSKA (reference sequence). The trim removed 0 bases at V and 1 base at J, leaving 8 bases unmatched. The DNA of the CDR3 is TGCAGTGCTAGAGATCTTATAGCGGGGAATTCCTACGAGCAGTACTTC. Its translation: CSARDLIAGNSYEQYF.